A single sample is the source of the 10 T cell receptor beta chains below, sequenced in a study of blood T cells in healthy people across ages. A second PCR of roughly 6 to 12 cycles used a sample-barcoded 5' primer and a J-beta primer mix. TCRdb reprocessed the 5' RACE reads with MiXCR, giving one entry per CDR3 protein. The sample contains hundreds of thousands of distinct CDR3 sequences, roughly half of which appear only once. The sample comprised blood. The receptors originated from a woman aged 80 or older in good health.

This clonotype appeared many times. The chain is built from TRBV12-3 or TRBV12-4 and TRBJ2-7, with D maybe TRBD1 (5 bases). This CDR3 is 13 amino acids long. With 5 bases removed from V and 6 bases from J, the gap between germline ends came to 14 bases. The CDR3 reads CASSLGPQGEQYF. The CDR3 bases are TGTGCCAGCAGTCTCGGACCCCAGGGCGAGCAGTACTTC.

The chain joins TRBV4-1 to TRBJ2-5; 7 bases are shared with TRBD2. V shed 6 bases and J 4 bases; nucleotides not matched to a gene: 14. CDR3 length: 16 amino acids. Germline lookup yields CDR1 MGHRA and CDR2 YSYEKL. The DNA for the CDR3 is TGCGCCAGCAGTTCCAGGGAAGCGGGGAGGGGAGAGACCCAGTACTTC. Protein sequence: CASSSREAGRGETQYF.

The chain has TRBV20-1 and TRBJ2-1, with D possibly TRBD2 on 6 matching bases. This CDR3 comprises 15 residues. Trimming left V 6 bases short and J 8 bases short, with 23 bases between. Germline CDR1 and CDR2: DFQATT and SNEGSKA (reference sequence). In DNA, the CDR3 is TGCAGTGCGGCGGAGGGACTTAGTCAGGGCGATGAGCAGTTCTTC. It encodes CSAAEGLSQGDEQFF.

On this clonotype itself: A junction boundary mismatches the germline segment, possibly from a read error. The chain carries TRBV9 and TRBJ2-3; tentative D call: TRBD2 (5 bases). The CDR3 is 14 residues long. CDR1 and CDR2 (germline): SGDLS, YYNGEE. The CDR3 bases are TGTGCTAGCAGCGTAGCTACGGGATGGGATACGCAGTATTTT. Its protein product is CASSVATGWDTQYF.

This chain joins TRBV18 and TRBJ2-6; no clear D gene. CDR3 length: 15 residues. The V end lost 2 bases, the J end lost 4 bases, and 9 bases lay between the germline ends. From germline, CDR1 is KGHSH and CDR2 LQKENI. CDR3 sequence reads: CASSPYSVGANVLTF. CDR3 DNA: TGTGCCAGCTCACCATATTCTGTCGGGGCCAACGTCCTGACTTTC.

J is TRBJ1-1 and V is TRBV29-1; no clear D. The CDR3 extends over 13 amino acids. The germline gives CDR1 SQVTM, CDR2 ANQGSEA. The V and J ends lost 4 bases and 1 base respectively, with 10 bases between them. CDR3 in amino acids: CSVAVGRNTEAFF. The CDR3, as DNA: TGCAGCGTTGCGGTTGGGAGGAACACTGAAGCTTTCTTT.

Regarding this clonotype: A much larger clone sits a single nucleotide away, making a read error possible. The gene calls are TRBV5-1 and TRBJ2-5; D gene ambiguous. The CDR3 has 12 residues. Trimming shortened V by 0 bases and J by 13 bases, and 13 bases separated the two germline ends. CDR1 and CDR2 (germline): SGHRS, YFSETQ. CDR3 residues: CASSLDDYERYF. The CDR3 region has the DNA TGCGCCAGCAGCTTGGACGATTACGAGCGGTACTTC.

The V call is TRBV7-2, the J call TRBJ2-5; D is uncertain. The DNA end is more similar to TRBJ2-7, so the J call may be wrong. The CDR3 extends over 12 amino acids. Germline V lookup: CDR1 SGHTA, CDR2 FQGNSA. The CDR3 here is CASSPRRYEQYF. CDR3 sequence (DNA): TGTGCCAGCAGCCCCCGGCGATACGAGCAGTACTTC.

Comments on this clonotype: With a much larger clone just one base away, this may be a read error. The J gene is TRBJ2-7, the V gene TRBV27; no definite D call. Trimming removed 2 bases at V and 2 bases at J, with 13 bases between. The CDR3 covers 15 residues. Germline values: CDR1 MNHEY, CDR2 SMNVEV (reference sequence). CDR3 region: CASSLQAEGPYEQYF. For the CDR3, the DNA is TGTGCCAGCAGTTTACAGGCGGAAGGGCCCTACGAGCAGTACTTC.

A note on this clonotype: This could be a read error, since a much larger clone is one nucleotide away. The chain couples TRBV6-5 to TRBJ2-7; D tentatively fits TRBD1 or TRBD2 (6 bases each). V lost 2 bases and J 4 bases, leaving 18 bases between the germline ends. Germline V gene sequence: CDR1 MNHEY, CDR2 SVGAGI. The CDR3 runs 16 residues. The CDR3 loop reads CASSYPRDTHLYEQYF. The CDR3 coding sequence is TGTGCCAGCAGTTACCCGCGGGACACTCACCTTTACGAGCAGTACTTC.